This T cell receptor (beta chain) came from a study of T cells in Graves' hyperthyroidism and ophthalmopathy (dated by TCRdb to the late 2010s). Notes on the research overall: Peripheral blood samples were taken at the time of initial diagnosis, prior to any treatment. To identify distinguishing TCR V-J signatures, a discovery cohort of around 100 patients was used, comprising 43 with Graves' ophthalmopathy and under 60 with stable Graves' hyperthyroidism. Prospective prediction of ophthalmopathy was tested in an independent validation cohort of approximately 19 hyperthyroidism patients and some 17 patients who later progressed to ophthalmopathy. The approximately 100 discovery patients were divided at random into training and test sets in a 7:3 ratio. Thyroid tissue and blood T-cell repertoires from about six Graves' hyperthyroidism patients were also compared in the study. Once sampling was done, hyperthyroidism patients were given methimazole at a starting dose of 30 mg daily, whereas ophthalmopathy patients were given high-dose intravenous methylprednisolone. According to the paper, TCR Vbeta CDR3 sequencing was carried out on roughly 130 peripheral blood samples, which came from 40 to 45 ophthalmopathy, about 75 hyperthyroidism and roughly 17 progressor patients. Results and caveats for the whole study, not just this receptor: In cross-validation, a model built on a 13 V-J signature told ophthalmopathy apart from stable hyperthyroidism with approximately 91% sensitivity and roughly 81% specificity, and in testing the same model reached 80%/75%. In validation, the model predicted progression to ophthalmopathy with roughly 66% sensitivity and 72% to 85% specificity, a median of roughly seven months before onset. Most expanded thyroid clonotypes (frequency above 0.001) were also detected in blood, suggesting blood repertoires may reflect thyroid immune responses. Sample size was not statistically predetermined, and investigators were not blinded to group allocation.

The hyperthyroidism patients were between 18 and 65 years old and newly diagnosed, with a disease duration of less than 2 months. Patients with uncontrolled infections, other autoimmune diseases, pregnancy or lactation were excluded. Clinical symptoms, serum thyroxine and TRAb, thyroid ultrasound, and orbital computed tomography formed the basis for the diagnoses. For progressor patients, blood was drawn at the first diagnosis of hyperthyroidism, before any ophthalmopathy symptoms had appeared. PBMCs were isolated from about 9.1 ml of fresh peripheral blood by Ficoll-Paque density gradient centrifugation. Progressor patients were defined as those initially diagnosed with Graves' hyperthyroidism in whom ophthalmopathy developed during follow-up. Total RNA was extracted using Trizol reagent, and RNA quality was assessed on an Agilent 2100 Bioanalyzer. TCR beta CDR3 regions were amplified from RNA transcripts. A first-round RT-PCR of the TCR CDR3 used the HTBI primer set with the Qiagen OneStep RT-PCR kit. Libraries were constructed in a second round of multiplex PCR, after which size selection and purification were carried out. Sequencing of the libraries was done on an Illumina HiSeq2000 using paired-end 100 bp reads. In the authors' own workflow: SOAPnuke was used to process the raw data, throwing out any read that contained adapters or uncalled bases, had a mean Phred below 15, or lacked an exact constant-primer or identifier match. COPE v1.2.5 was used to merge the high-quality paired reads, and each unique nucleotide sequence was defined as a clonotype. Clonotypes were aligned to IMGT TRBV, TRBD and TRBJ reference segments using MiTCR v1.1. The analysis was restricted to V-J combinations with a frequency above 0.0001, which together covered roughly 99% of the repertoires. A TCS score was defined as the ratio between F50 (clonal expansion) and ExV (chaos), using BLOSUM62-based TCRdist between CDR3 peptides within each V-J. Welch's t-statistics and random forest reduced around 520 V-J features to 10 to 15, which were used in a naive Bayes classifier (R e1071). The raw public data were reprocessed by TCRdb itself: fastp quality trimming at Q25, MiXCR clonotype calling, in-frame beta chains only. All rows with the same CDR3 protein become a single entry with the most common DNA and genes. None of the V and J calls come from the authors' own analysis; TCRdb made them. The sample has approximately 400,000 distinct CDR3 sequences on record, approximately 15% of them singletons. The top ten constitute less than 25% of the sample.

This clonotype has more than one count but fewer than ten. Its antigen target is currently unknown. Base-call qualities are not available, and no considerably larger clone is one nucleotide away. The germline V gene sets CDR1 to SGDLS and CDR2 to YYNGEE. The CDR3 spans 13 residues, from the cysteine through the phenylalanine. Just CDR3 DNA is preserved here, 39 bases in frame from base 1. Trimming at the junction amounts to 4 bases on V and 6 bases on J, and the germline ends lie 11 bases apart. Sample: blood. The TCR comes from a man aged 25-45 years with Graves' hyperthyroidism that later progressed to Graves' ophthalmopathy. The chain employs TRBV9 and TRBJ2-1; no D segment can be confidently identified. The CDR3 protein sequence reads: CASSPQTVNEQFF. The DNA sequence reads TGTGCCAGCAGCCCCCAGACTGTCAATGAGCAGTTCTTC.